Listed below are T cell receptor beta chains from one sample, sequenced in a study of early T cells in non-severe SARS-CoV-2 infection. MiXCR, applied by TCRdb to the 5' RACE reads, yields one record per CDR3 protein. This sample yields about 71,000 distinct CDR3 sequences, of which around 13% are seen a single time; approximately 3.8% belongs to the top ten. Sequences were derived from whole blood, sampled at baseline. The receptors come from an adult who was a healthcare worker with PCR-confirmed SARS-CoV-2 infection or an uninfected control (not recorded which). CDR3s include the opening cysteine and the closing phenylalanine or tryptophan. The order of the fields is D gene, V gene, J gene, clone size, CDR3 protein, CDR3 DNA. D genes are given only for firm matches. Size is stated for part of the rows, as once, few or many counts, or as a class when the clone is expanded.

>TRBD2|TRBV11-1|TRBJ2-1|.
CASSLVQGAPRLAGDTYNEQFF
TGTGCCAGCAGCTTAGTTCAGGGGGCCCCCAGGCTAGCGGGAGATACCTACAATGAGCAGTTCTTC
>.|TRBV20-1|TRBJ2-3|.
CSARDGMVVADTQYF
TGCAGTGCTAGAGATGGGATGGTTGTGGCAGATACGCAGTATTTT
>TRBD2|TRBV5-1|TRBJ2-1|many
CASSSGLAGVEQFF
TGCGCCAGCAGCTCTGGACTAGCGGGAGTTGAGCAGTTCTTC
>TRBD2|TRBV2|TRBJ2-3|many
CASSGEGAGEDTQYF
TGTGCCAGCAGTGGGGAGGGTGCGGGGGAAGATACGCAGTATTTT
>.|TRBV7-9|TRBJ2-2|few
CASSLTELVNTGELFF
TGTGCCAGCAGCCTTACAGAACTAGTCAACACCGGGGAGCTGTTTTTT
>TRBD1|TRBV12-3/TRBV12-4|TRBJ2-3|few
CASSRGQGIDTQYF
TGTGCCAGCAGCCGGGGACAGGGGATAGATACGCAGTATTTT
>.|TRBV14|TRBJ2-5|.
CASSQRPETQYF
TGTGCCAGCAGCCAACGACCGGAGACCCAGTACTTC
>TRBD1|TRBV20-1|TRBJ1-5|.
CSASTGAGSNQPQHF
TGCAGTGCTAGCACAGGGGCGGGAAGCAATCAGCCCCAGCATTTT
>TRBD1|TRBV20-1|TRBJ2-2|.
CSASGGQRNTGELFF
TGCAGTGCTAGTGGGGGACAGCGGAACACCGGGGAGCTGTTTTTT
>.|TRBV7-8|TRBJ1-5|many
CASKDGGKPQHF
TGTGCCAGCAAGGATGGGGGGAAGCCCCAGCATTTT
>TRBD2|TRBV6-6|TRBJ2-2|few
CASSASGGSTGELFF
TGTGCCAGCAGCGCTAGCGGGGGGTCGACCGGGGAGCTGTTTTTT
>TRBD1|TRBV20-1|TRBJ1-2|few
CSATGTGKGYTF
TGCAGTGCTACCGGGACAGGGAAGGGCTACACCTTC
>.|TRBV3-1|TRBJ2-5|.
CASSRSVAVQKQTQYF
TGTGCCAGCAGTCGAAGCGTAGCGGTTCAGAAGCAGACCCAGTACTTC
>TRBD1|TRBV5-1|TRBJ2-5|.
CASSSTGVETQYF
TGCGCCAGCAGCTCCACAGGGGTGGAGACCCAGTACTTC
>TRBD1|TRBV12-3/TRBV12-4|TRBJ2-7|.
CASSQDRGEQYF
TGTGCCAGCAGCCAGGACAGGGGCGAGCAGTACTTC